A selection of T cell receptor beta chains follows, all from one sample in a study of blood T cell repertoires in COVID-19. Using immunoSEQ multiplex PCR, the repertoire was profiled, and TCRdb retains in-frame clones only, with some absent. In the table there are under 150,000 clones, more than 70% of which are singletons. Sequenced: PBMCs or T cells enriched from blood (not recorded which). The receptors were sampled from a man aged 40-50 years with acute COVID-19. The CDR3 runs from the conserved cysteine through the conserved F or W. A D gene is named only where the DNA matches it firmly. Clone size is not always given. Where it is, it says once, few, many or a class for expanded clones.

V	D	size	J	DNA	CDR3
TRBV7-2	TRBD1	.	TRBJ1-1	TGTGCCAGCAGCCAGACAGGGGTGCGGGAAGGCACTGAAGCTTTCTTT	CASSQTGVREGTEAFF
TRBV29-1	TRBD1	many	TRBJ2-5	TGCAGCGTTGAAGCAGGGGGTGGAGAGACCCAGTACTTC	CSVEAGGGETQYF
TRBV5-1	.	.	TRBJ2-2	TGCGCCAGCAGGGCTAGAAACACCGGGGAGCTGTTTTTT	CASRARNTGELFF
TRBV9	.	.	TRBJ2-2	TGTGCCAGCAGCCCCACCCGAGGGCAGTCGAACACCGGGGAGCTGTTTTTT	CASSPTRGQSNTGELFF
TRBV30	TRBD1	.	TRBJ1-1	TGTGCCCTTCGACAGGGGAGAGGTGAAGCTTTCTTT	CALRQGRGEAFF
TRBV6-2/TRBV6-3	TRBD1	.	TRBJ1-5	TGTGCCAGCAGCCCTTGGACAGGGGGATCGGGCAATCAGCCCCAGCATTTT	CASSPWTGGSGNQPQHF
TRBV6-6	.	.	TRBJ2-1	TGTGCCAGCAGTTCCCCTCCGGGAAGCTCCTACAATGAGCAGTTCTTC	CASSSPPGSSYNEQFF
TRBV6-5	.	.	TRBJ1-6	TGTGCCAGCTCCCTTAACCCAACAGGGAATTCACCCCTCCACTTT	CASSLNPTGNSPLHF
TRBV28	.	.	TRBJ2-2	TGTGCCAGCACTACCGGGGCCGGGGAGCTGTTTTTT	CASTTGAGELFF
TRBV6-2/TRBV6-3	.	.	TRBJ1-1	TGTGCCAGCAGTTACAACCCGGGCACTGAAGCTTTCTTT	CASSYNPGTEAFF
TRBV6-9	.	.	TRBJ1-1	TGTGCCAGCAGTTACCCCTCGGGAAACGGTGAAGCTTTCTTT	CASSYPSGNGEAFF
TRBV19	TRBD1	.	TRBJ1-5	TGTGCCAGTATGGGACAGAACCTTTGGCCCCAGCATTTT	CASMGQNLWPQHF
TRBV5-6	.	.	TRBJ1-2	TGTGCCAGCAGCTTGGATTTCAGGGCAGAGAACTATGGCTACACCTTC	CASSLDFRAENYGYTF
TRBV28	TRBD1	.	TRBJ2-5	TGTGCCAGCAGTTGGGGACAGGGGTATCAAGAGACCCAGTACTTC	CASSWGQGYQETQYF
TRBV6-6	TRBD2	.	TRBJ2-1	TGTGCCAGCAGTCCCCCGGGACTAGCGGGGGGGCCTATTGAGCAGTTCTTC	CASSPPGLAGGPIEQFF
TRBV7-2	.	.	TRBJ1-4	TGTGCCAGCAGCTTTACTTCGGAAAAACTGTTTTTT	CASSFTSEKLFF
TRBV5-1	.	.	TRBJ1-1	TGCGCCAGCAGCCCGTCCAGGGGTTGGAACACTGAAGCTTTCTTT	CASSPSRGWNTEAFF
TRBV10-1	TRBD2	few	TRBJ2-2	TGCGCCAGCACCCCAAACGGGGGGACGAACACCGGGGAGCTGTTTTTT	CASTPNGGTNTGELFF
TRBV30	TRBD1	.	TRBJ2-7	TGTGCCTGGAGTCAAGCTTGGCAGGGGGCGGGTGAGCAGTACTTC	CAWSQAWQGAGEQYF
TRBV30	.	.	TRBJ1-1	TGTGCCTGGAACCAGGAGGCTGAAGCTTTCTTT	CAWNQEAEAFF
TRBV30	.	.	TRBJ2-7	TGTGCCTGGAGTTCACGCGGGGTCGGCCAGTACTTC	CAWSSRGVGQYF
TRBV19	TRBD2	.	TRBJ2-1	TGTGCCAGTAGCCCCAGCGGGGGGTTTACCTACAATGAGCAGTTCTTC	CASSPSGGFTYNEQFF
TRBV2	.	.	TRBJ2-7	TGTGCCAGCAGTGACAGTTGGGGCTTTGGGGAGCAGTACTTC	CASSDSWGFGEQYF
TRBV28	.	.	TRBJ2-3	TGTGCCAGCAGTTCGGGTGGGATTTCGTGGGCCGGGGGTCTGACAGATACGCAGTATTTT	CASSSGGISWAGGLTDTQYF
TRBV6-5	TRBD1	.	TRBJ1-2	TGTGCCAGCAGTTACTCACTCAGGGGGCCCGGGGGCTACACCTTC	CASSYSLRGPGGYTF
TRBV5-1	.	.	TRBJ2-3	TGCGCCAGCAGCCTCCTAGGCGATGCAGATACGCAGTATTTT	CASSLLGDADTQYF
TRBV7-2	TRBD1	.	TRBJ2-1	TGTGCCAGCAGCCTCACAGGGGCTCTTTACAATGAGCAGTTCTTC	CASSLTGALYNEQFF
TRBV15	.	.	TRBJ2-7	TGTGCCACCAGCAACCTAGAAGGCGCGGAGCAGTACTTC	CATSNLEGAEQYF
TRBV29-1	TRBD1	.	TRBJ2-7	TGCAGCGTTGAAACAGGGGGCGAGGACGAGCAGTACTTC	CSVETGGEDEQYF
TRBV19	.	once	TRBJ1-1	TGTGCCAGTAGTGGACAAATGAACACTGAAGCTTTCTTT	CASSGQMNTEAFF
TRBV28	.	once	TRBJ1-4	TGTGCCAGCAGTTTCCAGGGGAATGAAAAACTGTTTTTT	CASSFQGNEKLFF
TRBV9	.	.	TRBJ1-1	TGTGCCAGCAGCGTAGAGGGGAGGGGTCGGGCCAGGCGAGCTTTCTTT	CASSVEGRGRARRAFF
TRBV19	TRBD1	.	TRBJ2-7	TGTGCCAGTAGTCGGACAGGGTCGGGGTACGAGCAGTACTTC	CASSRTGSGYEQYF
TRBV5-1	.	.	TRBJ2-1	TGCGCCAGCAGCTCATTGGGCGATGAGCAGTTCTTC	CASSSLGDEQFF
TRBV2	.	.	TRBJ1-2	TGTGCCAGCAGTGAAATCGACAGCTACACCTTC	CASSEIDSYTF
TRBV12-5	TRBD2	once	TRBJ2-2	TGTGCTAGTGGTTTAGTACTAGCGGGAGCCGGGGAGCTGTTTTTT	CASGLVLAGAGELFF
TRBV5-5	TRBD2	.	TRBJ2-3	TGTGCCAGCAGCGCACCGGGGGAGCGGGGGCTCACAGATACGCAGTATTTT	CASSAPGERGLTDTQYF
TRBV7-8	TRBD1	.	TRBJ2-1	TGTGCCAGCAGCTTATCCCGGACAGGGGTTGGCGAGCAGTTCTTC	CASSLSRTGVGEQFF
TRBV9	.	.	TRBJ2-3	TGTGCCAGCAGCGTAGAGGGGCAGGGCCCAGATACGCAGTATTTT	CASSVEGQGPDTQYF
TRBV12-3/TRBV12-4	TRBD1	.	TRBJ2-7	TGTGCCAGCAGCCCAGGGTACAGGGGGGAGCAGTACTTC	CASSPGYRGEQYF
TRBV3-1/TRBV3-2	TRBD2	.	TRBJ2-2	TGTGCCAGCAGCCAAGCTAGCGGGGGGGCCGGAGACACCGGGGAGCTGTTTTTT	CASSQASGGAGDTGELFF
TRBV7-2	TRBD2	.	TRBJ2-3	TGTGCCAGCAGCCCCGGGGTAGCGGGGGTCACAGATACGCAGTATTTT	CASSPGVAGVTDTQYF
TRBV4-2	TRBD1	once	TRBJ1-4	TGTGCCAGCAGCCAAGAAACAGGGGGCGACGAAAAACTGTTTTTT	CASSQETGGDEKLFF
TRBV10-3	.	.	TRBJ1-6	TGTGCCATCACCGAGGGGGTGGGTAATTCACCCCTCCACTTT	CAITEGVGNSPLHF
TRBV20-1	TRBD1	.	TRBJ1-1	TGCGGGGGGACAGTTAACACTGAAGCTTTCTTT	CGGTVNTEAFF
TRBV10-3	TRBD1	few	TRBJ1-1	TGTGCCATCAGTGTGGGTTATGGACAGGGGAACACTGAAGCTTTCTTT	CAISVGYGQGNTEAFF
TRBV9	TRBD1	once	TRBJ1-2	TGTGCCAGCAGCATAGGACAGGGGAGGGTCGGCTACACCTTC	CASSIGQGRVGYTF
TRBV7-7	.	.	TRBJ1-3	TGTGCCAGCAGCTCCGTAGAGGGAAACACCATATATTTT	CASSSVEGNTIYF
TRBV11-3	.	.	TRBJ1-1	TGTGCCAGCAGCTTCGACACTTACACTGAAGCTTTCTTT	CASSFDTYTEAFF
TRBV30	TRBD2	.	TRBJ2-3	TGTGCCTGGAGTGGACTAGCAGGGCATCGAGATACGCAGTATTTT	CAWSGLAGHRDTQYF